This is a list of T cell receptor beta chains from one sample in a study of shared clonotypes between healthy human individuals. Some clones are missing from TCRdb's copy, which holds only in-frame ones; the method was immunoSEQ multiplex PCR. The sample shows roughly 1,600,000 clones, approximately 98.5% of them seen only once. Sample: naive CD4+ T cells sorted from blood. The receptors here all came from a man in his thirties or forties in good health. Each CDR3 is given with its conserved first and last residue. A D gene is named only where the DNA matches it firmly. A clone size is listed for some rows: how often the clone was seen (once, few, many), or a class if it is expanded.

abundance: -; v_gene: TRBV7-9; j_gene: TRBJ2-7; d_gene: -; CDR3aa: CASSLTRSGEQYF; CDR3nt: TGTGCCAGCAGCTTAACACGTTCGGGCGAGCAGTACTTC
abundance: -; v_gene: TRBV4-1; j_gene: TRBJ2-2; d_gene: TRBD1; CDR3aa: CASSQPGQGTGELFF; CDR3nt: TGCGCCAGCAGCCAGCCGGGACAGGGAACCGGGGAGCTGTTTTTT
abundance: -; v_gene: TRBV4-3; j_gene: TRBJ2-7; d_gene: -; CDR3aa: CASSQEGENTYEQYF; CDR3nt: TGCGCCAGCAGCCAAGAAGGCGAGAATACCTACGAGCAGTACTTC
abundance: -; v_gene: TRBV2; j_gene: TRBJ2-2; d_gene: TRBD2; CDR3aa: CASRPSSGRSTGELFF; CDR3nt: TGTGCCAGCAGGCCTTCTAGCGGGAGGTCGACCGGGGAGCTGTTTTTT
abundance: once; v_gene: TRBV30; j_gene: TRBJ2-1; d_gene: -; CDR3aa: CAWSVLEWRRSNEQFF; CDR3nt: TGTGCCTGGAGTGTATTGGAGTGGAGGAGGTCGAATGAGCAGTTCTTC
abundance: -; v_gene: TRBV18; j_gene: TRBJ2-6; d_gene: TRBD1; CDR3aa: CASSPFGTGDSGANVLTF; CDR3nt: TGTGCCAGCTCACCCTTTGGGACAGGGGACTCTGGGGCCAACGTCCTGACTTTC
abundance: -; v_gene: TRBV7-2; j_gene: TRBJ1-2; d_gene: -; CDR3aa: CASSLAGGTYGYTF; CDR3nt: TGTGCCAGCAGCTTAGCCGGGGGGACATATGGCTACACCTTC
abundance: -; v_gene: TRBV6-1; j_gene: TRBJ1-5; d_gene: -; CDR3aa: CASRNQVSGNQPQHF; CDR3nt: TGTGCCAGCAGGAATCAGGTTTCGGGCAATCAGCCCCAGCATTTT
abundance: -; v_gene: TRBV4-3; j_gene: TRBJ2-1; d_gene: TRBD2; CDR3aa: CASSQTREYNEQFF; CDR3nt: TGCGCCAGCAGCCAAACGCGGGAGTACAATGAGCAGTTCTTC
abundance: -; v_gene: TRBV18; j_gene: TRBJ2-5; d_gene: -; CDR3aa: CASSPPGGETQYF; CDR3nt: TGTGCCAGCTCACCACCTGGGGGGGAGACCCAGTACTTC